The rows below give T cell receptor beta chains drawn from one sample of a study of shared clonotypes between healthy human individuals. Repertoires were generated with immunoSEQ multiplex PCR, while TCRdb's copy carries only in-frame clones and drops some. The repertoire holds some 2 million clones, with roughly 95% as singletons. The sequenced sample was naive CD4+ T cells sorted from blood. Source of these receptors: a man between 18 and 35 years old in good health. Each CDR3 is given with its conserved first and last residue. Each record gives: J gene, V gene, D gene, clone size, CDR3 DNA, CDR3 protein. The D gene is left open where the match is weak. The listing skips clone size in some rows; elsewhere it reads once, few, many or a size class.

J gene: TRBJ1-1; V gene: TRBV5-4; D gene: TRBD1; clone size: .; CDR3 DNA: TGTGCCAGCAGCTTTCAGGGGGCTCCTGAAGCTTTCTTT; CDR3 protein: CASSFQGAPEAFF
J gene: TRBJ2-7; V gene: TRBV7-9; D gene: .; clone size: .; CDR3 DNA: TGTGCCAGCAGCTTAGAGTGGGACTACGAGCAGTACTTC; CDR3 protein: CASSLEWDYEQYF
J gene: TRBJ2-3; V gene: TRBV4-1; D gene: .; clone size: .; CDR3 DNA: TGCGCCAGCAGCCACCGGCGGGGCACAGATACGCAGTATTTT; CDR3 protein: CASSHRRGTDTQYF
J gene: TRBJ1-2; V gene: TRBV30; D gene: .; clone size: .; CDR3 DNA: TGTGCCTGGAGTGAGCAGGGTGGGAGCGTCTATGGCTACACCTTC; CDR3 protein: CAWSEQGGSVYGYTF
J gene: TRBJ2-1; V gene: TRBV4-1; D gene: .; clone size: .; CDR3 DNA: TGCGCCAGCAGCCTTAGGTGGGCAAACAATGAGCAGTTCTTC; CDR3 protein: CASSLRWANNEQFF
J gene: TRBJ1-5; V gene: TRBV7-2; D gene: TRBD1; clone size: .; CDR3 DNA: TGTGCCAGCAGCCAAAGGACAGGGAGCAATCAGCCCCAGCATTTT; CDR3 protein: CASSQRTGSNQPQHF
J gene: TRBJ1-2; V gene: TRBV10-3; D gene: TRBD1; clone size: .; CDR3 DNA: TGTGCCATCAACAGCATATCGGGACAGGGGATCGCTAACTATGGCTACACCTTC; CDR3 protein: CAINSISGQGIANYGYTF
J gene: TRBJ2-1; V gene: TRBV6-1; D gene: .; clone size: .; CDR3 DNA: TGTGCCAGCAGTGAGGAATACGGGGCCTCCTCCTACAATGAGCAGTTCTTC; CDR3 protein: CASSEEYGASSYNEQFF
J gene: TRBJ1-2; V gene: TRBV29-1; D gene: .; clone size: .; CDR3 DNA: TGCAGCGTTGGTAAGACAGGCCCCGCGAACTATGGCTACACCTTC; CDR3 protein: CSVGKTGPANYGYTF
J gene: TRBJ2-2; V gene: TRBV6-1; D gene: .; clone size: .; CDR3 DNA: TGTGCCAGCAGATCCGTGAACACCGGGGAGCTGTTTTTT; CDR3 protein: CASRSVNTGELFF
J gene: TRBJ2-3; V gene: TRBV5-1; D gene: .; clone size: .; CDR3 DNA: TGCGCCAGCAGCTTGGATACCGGAGGGGGGACAGATACGCAGTATTTT; CDR3 protein: CASSLDTGGGTDTQYF
J gene: TRBJ2-2; V gene: TRBV6-5; D gene: TRBD2; clone size: .; CDR3 DNA: TGTGCCAGCAGGGCCGGGACTACCGGGTCCGGGGAGCTGTTTTTT; CDR3 protein: CASRAGTTGSGELFF
J gene: TRBJ2-2; V gene: TRBV12-5; D gene: TRBD1; clone size: .; CDR3 DNA: TGTGCTAGTGCCCCCACGACAGGGACCGGGGAGCTGTTTTTT; CDR3 protein: CASAPTTGTGELFF
J gene: TRBJ1-1; V gene: TRBV6-5; D gene: .; clone size: .; CDR3 DNA: TGTGCCAGCAGTTATCGGGCAGATTGGAACACTGAAGCTTTCTTT; CDR3 protein: CASSYRADWNTEAFF
J gene: TRBJ2-7; V gene: TRBV5-1; D gene: TRBD2; clone size: .; CDR3 DNA: TGCGCCAGCAGCTTCTCGCGGGAGGGCCTCGAGCAGTACTTC; CDR3 protein: CASSFSREGLEQYF
J gene: TRBJ1-2; V gene: TRBV4-3; D gene: TRBD1; clone size: .; CDR3 DNA: TGCGCCAGCAGCCAAGATAGACGGGGACAGATCTATGGCTACACCTTC; CDR3 protein: CASSQDRRGQIYGYTF
J gene: TRBJ2-7; V gene: TRBV7-6; D gene: TRBD1; clone size: .; CDR3 DNA: TGTGCCAGCAGCCGAGGACAGGGAGTCAGGTCCGAGCAGTACTTC; CDR3 protein: CASSRGQGVRSEQYF
J gene: TRBJ1-6; V gene: TRBV28; D gene: .; clone size: .; CDR3 DNA: TGTGCCAGCAGTTCCTCGGGGAGTTCACCCCTCCACTTT; CDR3 protein: CASSSSGSSPLHF
J gene: TRBJ1-1; V gene: TRBV20-1; D gene: .; clone size: .; CDR3 DNA: TGCAGTGCTAATATGAACACTGAAGCTTTCTTT; CDR3 protein: CSANMNTEAFF
J gene: TRBJ1-6; V gene: TRBV2; D gene: .; clone size: .; CDR3 DNA: TGTGCCAGCAGTGATGAAGGGATCTATAATTCACCCCTCCACTTT; CDR3 protein: CASSDEGIYNSPLHF
J gene: TRBJ2-1; V gene: TRBV7-9; D gene: TRBD2; clone size: .; CDR3 DNA: TGTGCCAGCAGCCCACTAGCGGGAGGCTACAATGAGCAGTTCTTC; CDR3 protein: CASSPLAGGYNEQFF
J gene: TRBJ2-7; V gene: TRBV19; D gene: .; clone size: once; CDR3 DNA: TGTGCCAGTAGCATCACAACCATGGTTGGAGAGCAGTACTTC; CDR3 protein: CASSITTMVGEQYF
J gene: TRBJ1-5; V gene: TRBV6-5; D gene: .; clone size: once; CDR3 DNA: TGTGCCAGCAGTTACCCTTCAAAAGGCAATCAGCCCCAGCATTTT; CDR3 protein: CASSYPSKGNQPQHF
J gene: TRBJ2-5; V gene: TRBV5-4; D gene: TRBD2; clone size: .; CDR3 DNA: TGTGCCAGCAGCTTCGCGGGAGGAGAGACCCAGTACTTC; CDR3 protein: CASSFAGGETQYF
J gene: TRBJ1-4; V gene: TRBV2; D gene: .; clone size: .; CDR3 DNA: TGTGCCAGCAGCCAAACGGCGGGGGGCCGAGAAAAACTGTTTTTT; CDR3 protein: CASSQTAGGREKLFF
J gene: TRBJ2-5; V gene: TRBV5-6; D gene: .; clone size: .; CDR3 DNA: TGTGCCAGCAGCTTAGGTCCACAGGCCCTGGGGGAGACCCAGTACTTC; CDR3 protein: CASSLGPQALGETQYF
J gene: TRBJ1-1; V gene: TRBV2; D gene: .; clone size: .; CDR3 DNA: TGTGCCAGCAGTGAACAGGGGAAGACTGAAGCTTTCTTT; CDR3 protein: CASSEQGKTEAFF
J gene: TRBJ2-2; V gene: TRBV27; D gene: TRBD1; clone size: .; CDR3 DNA: TGTGCCAGCAGCGGACAGGCGAGGACCGGGGAGCTGTTTTTT; CDR3 protein: CASSGQARTGELFF
J gene: TRBJ2-1; V gene: TRBV7-9; D gene: TRBD2; clone size: .; CDR3 DNA: TGTGCCAGCAGCTATACTAGCGCTGAGCAGTTCTTC; CDR3 protein: CASSYTSAEQFF
J gene: TRBJ2-6; V gene: TRBV29-1; D gene: .; clone size: .; CDR3 DNA: TGCAGCGTTGGGGTCTCTGGGGCCAACGTCCTGACTTTC; CDR3 protein: CSVGVSGANVLTF